This TCR beta chain appears in the sequencing data of a study of T-cell memory formation after mild COVID-19 (dated by TCRdb to the early 2020s). In the study overall: Most TCR sequence clusters were specific to one of the two donors. Longitudinal TCRalpha and TCRbeta repertoire sequencing tracked T-cell clones expanding and contracting after mild COVID-19 in a couple of donors. The cohort comprised two young, previously healthy adult volunteers, one female and one male.

Trimming takes 0 bases off V and 8 bases off J; junction bases not matched to a gene: 9. The cysteine opens and the phenylalanine closes a CDR3 of 15 amino acids. The DNA shown is the 45-base CDR3, in frame from base 1. CDR1 and CDR2, looked up from the germline V gene (reference sequence), are DFQATT and SNEGSKA. In regard to this clonotype: It lacks a known antigen. Base qualities are missing; no much larger clone stands one base away.

Ficoll-Paque density gradient centrifugation was the method used to isolate PBMCs. TCRdb names Illumina NovaSeq 6000 as the instrument used. TCRalpha and TCRbeta cDNA libraries were built by 5'RACE with constant-segment primers, adding sample barcodes and unique molecular identifiers. Trizol reagent was used to extract RNA from every sample. The libraries were amplified in two PCR steps, and the second step added a second sample barcode and Illumina TruSeq adapters. Sequencing of libraries was performed on an Illumina NovaSeq with 2 x 150 bp paired-end reads. In the paper's pipeline: With migec v1.2.7, reads were demultiplexed and then collapsed into UMI-guided consensus sequences. Using mixcr v2.1.11, UMI consensuses were aligned to TRA and TRB V and J templates and then assembled into clonotypes. A clonotype was counted as expanded or contracted only when both edgeR and NoisET called the clonotype significant, with the noise models trained on biological replicates. For edgeR calls, the cutoffs were a false discovery rate-adjusted p below 0.01 and a log2 fold-change threshold of 1. As an exploratory analysis of dynamics, max-normalized trajectories of the 1000 most abundant clonotypes were examined with PCA combined with hierarchical clustering. Each responding clone was given a CD4 or CD8 phenotype based on the CD4+ and CD8+ repertoires, which had been sequenced separately. The public reads were reprocessed in TCRdb via fastp at Q25 and MiXCR, keeping in-frame beta chains. Each CDR3 protein gets just one entry, which takes the most common genes and DNA from the rows behind it. The V and J calls shown here were made by TCRdb, not taken from the authors' results. Within this sample are under 250,000 distinct CDR3 sequences, with over 9.5% of them counted one time only. In total, the top ten clones hold just over 3% of the sample.

Here is what the overall study found, with its caveats: The detection of some responding clones in pre-infection memory suggests that pre-existing cross-reactive memory T cells joined the SARS-CoV-2 response. Contracting CD4+ clones appeared mostly in the CM and EM memory subsets, whereas CD8+ clones were enriched in EMRA. The study covered only a couple of mild cases, and larger cohorts including severe cases with pre-infection samples were considered necessary. The second-wave clones that peaked on day 37 were not confirmed to be SARS-CoV-2 specific. Clones contracting from day 15 to 85 had balanced CD4/CD8 phenotypes, while a second wave expanding from day 15 to 37 was biased towards CD4+.

The receptor's source is a man aged 18 to 30 who had mild COVID-19 (a few samples of this study predate the infection). The sample titles of this study are shuffled in the database, so cell type and time point are left out; the donor was told from shared clones. The rearrangement joined TRBV20-1 to TRBJ1-4, with 7 bases in between that match TRBD1. The sequenced sample was PBMCs or a T cell subset sorted from them (not recorded which). The CDR3 protein sequence reads: CSARDLQAGGEKLFF. The sequenced DNA: TGCAGTGCTAGAGATCTTCAGGCAGGGGGAGAAAAACTGTTTTTT.